The rows below give T cell receptor beta chains drawn from one sample of a study of regulatory T cells in long-lasting Graves disease. MiXCR was run by TCRdb on the multiplex PCR reads, yielding one entry per CDR3 protein. This sample has some 340,000 distinct CDR3 sequences, with approximately 23% found just once. Sequences were derived from peripheral blood mononuclear cells (PBMCs), sampled when the disease was refractory, from a patient treated with antithyroid drugs. The source of these receptors is a woman between 40 and 50 years old with Graves disease. Each CDR3 is given with its conserved first and last residue. A D gene is named only where the DNA matches it firmly. The size field is filled for only some rows; it gives once, few, many or a size class.

d_gene: .
j_gene: TRBJ1-6
v_gene: TRBV10-3
abundance: .
CDR3nt: TGTGCCACTCCGCGGGGGGCCAGGAATTCACCCCTCCACTTT
CDR3aa: CATPRGARNSPLHF

d_gene: .
j_gene: TRBJ1-5
v_gene: TRBV5-1
abundance: few
CDR3nt: TGCGCCAGCAGCTTGGGGGGGGGCAGTCAGCCCCAGCATTTT
CDR3aa: CASSLGGGSQPQHF

d_gene: .
j_gene: TRBJ2-3
v_gene: TRBV20-1
abundance: .
CDR3nt: TGCAGTGGGGGGAACACAGATACGCAGTATTTT
CDR3aa: CSGGNTDTQYF

d_gene: TRBD1
j_gene: TRBJ2-1
v_gene: TRBV11-2
abundance: .
CDR3nt: TGTGCCAGCAGCTCCGTCCAGGGGGCCTACAATGAGCAGTTCTTC
CDR3aa: CASSSVQGAYNEQFF

d_gene: .
j_gene: TRBJ2-5
v_gene: TRBV28
abundance: .
CDR3nt: TGTGCCAGCCGACGGAGCCCTCAAGAGACCCAGTACTTC
CDR3aa: CASRRSPQETQYF

d_gene: TRBD2
j_gene: TRBJ2-7
v_gene: TRBV20-1
abundance: many
CDR3nt: TGCAGTGCAGTTCGCCCGAGAGCGGGATCTTACGAGCAGTACTTC
CDR3aa: CSAVRPRAGSYEQYF

d_gene: .
j_gene: TRBJ2-5
v_gene: TRBV25-1
abundance: few
CDR3nt: TGTGCCAGCAGTGAAGCTCTACTAAAAGAGACCCAGTACTTC
CDR3aa: CASSEALLKETQYF

d_gene: .
j_gene: TRBJ1-1
v_gene: TRBV11-2
abundance: many
CDR3nt: TGTGCCAGCAGCTTAGCCGAGGCTATGAACACTGAAGCTTTCTTT
CDR3aa: CASSLAEAMNTEAFF

d_gene: TRBD2
j_gene: TRBJ2-5
v_gene: TRBV7-9
abundance: many
CDR3nt: TGTGCCAGCAGCCGGACTAGCGGGAAGCAAGAGACCCAGTACTTC
CDR3aa: CASSRTSGKQETQYF

d_gene: .
j_gene: TRBJ1-1
v_gene: TRBV12-3/TRBV12-4
abundance: many
CDR3nt: TGTGCCAGCAGGTCGGACAGTTTTACTGAAGCTTTCTTT
CDR3aa: CASRSDSFTEAFF

d_gene: .
j_gene: TRBJ2-7
v_gene: TRBV11-2
abundance: many
CDR3nt: TGTGCCAGCAGCTTAGCGTGGGGCGAGCAGTACTTC
CDR3aa: CASSLAWGEQYF

d_gene: .
j_gene: TRBJ2-2
v_gene: TRBV12-3/TRBV12-4
abundance: few
CDR3nt: TGTGCCAGCAGTCCCAGAGGAGGGAAGGCTCCCGGGGAGCTGTTTTTT
CDR3aa: CASSPRGGKAPGELFF

d_gene: .
j_gene: TRBJ1-5
v_gene: TRBV3-1
abundance: .
CDR3nt: TGTGCCAGCAGCCCCTACGGCTCTATCAATCAGCCCCAGCATTTT
CDR3aa: CASSPYGSINQPQHF

d_gene: .
j_gene: TRBJ1-2
v_gene: TRBV6-1
abundance: .
CDR3nt: TGTGCCAGCAGCCCGCGGGACGGTGGATATGGCTACACCTTC
CDR3aa: CASSPRDGGYGYTF

d_gene: .
j_gene: TRBJ2-7
v_gene: TRBV29-1
abundance: many
CDR3nt: TGCAGCGTTGAGTGGGACTACGAGCAGTACTTC
CDR3aa: CSVEWDYEQYF

d_gene: .
j_gene: TRBJ1-4
v_gene: TRBV2
abundance: many
CDR3nt: TGTGCCAGCAGTGAACGGGGAGGGAGTAATGAAAAACTGTTTTTT
CDR3aa: CASSERGGSNEKLFF

d_gene: .
j_gene: TRBJ2-3
v_gene: TRBV7-2
abundance: .
CDR3nt: TGTGCCAGCAGCTTAGCGGGGACCACTTCAGATACGCAGTATTTT
CDR3aa: CASSLAGTTSDTQYF

d_gene: .
j_gene: TRBJ1-1
v_gene: TRBV24-1
abundance: many
CDR3nt: TGTGCCACCAGTGCAGACCCGAACACTGAAGCTTTCTTT
CDR3aa: CATSADPNTEAFF

d_gene: .
j_gene: TRBJ1-4
v_gene: TRBV18
abundance: .
CDR3nt: TGTGCCAGCTCACCATGGGACGGGAATAATGAAAAACTGTTTTTT
CDR3aa: CASSPWDGNNEKLFF

d_gene: .
j_gene: TRBJ2-2
v_gene: TRBV29-1
abundance: many
CDR3nt: TGCAGCGTTGAAGGGGATTACACCGGGGAGCTGTTTTTT
CDR3aa: CSVEGDYTGELFF

d_gene: .
j_gene: TRBJ2-7
v_gene: TRBV5-4
abundance: .
CDR3nt: TGTGCCAGCAGCTTCGAACAGGGTCCCTACGAGCAGTACTTC
CDR3aa: CASSFEQGPYEQYF

d_gene: .
j_gene: TRBJ2-3
v_gene: TRBV28
abundance: .
CDR3nt: TGTGCCAGCAGTTTCCCATCTACGGCTACGCAGTATTTT
CDR3aa: CASSFPSTATQYF

d_gene: .
j_gene: TRBJ2-5
v_gene: TRBV7-9
abundance: .
CDR3nt: TGTGCCAGCAGCTTAACTAGCAAAACGGAGACCCAGTACTTC
CDR3aa: CASSLTSKTETQYF

d_gene: .
j_gene: TRBJ1-1
v_gene: TRBV19
abundance: many
CDR3nt: TGTGCCAGTAGTATGTCGCCGGCGGTGAACACTGAAGCTTTCTTT
CDR3aa: CASSMSPAVNTEAFF

d_gene: .
j_gene: TRBJ1-2
v_gene: TRBV4-2
abundance: .
CDR3nt: TGTGCCAGCAGCCCGGGCGGGCATGGCTACACCTTC
CDR3aa: CASSPGGHGYTF

d_gene: TRBD2
j_gene: TRBJ2-5
v_gene: TRBV10-3
abundance: many
CDR3nt: TGTGCCATCAGGGAACGGACTAGCGGCCAAGAGACCCAGTACTTC
CDR3aa: CAIRERTSGQETQYF

d_gene: .
j_gene: TRBJ2-7
v_gene: TRBV6-1
abundance: many
CDR3nt: TGTGCCAGCACGCAGGGCTTAAACTACGAGCAGTACTTC
CDR3aa: CASTQGLNYEQYF

d_gene: TRBD1
j_gene: TRBJ1-6
v_gene: TRBV12-3/TRBV12-4
abundance: many
CDR3nt: TGTGCCAGCAGTCCCCGGACAGGGAATTCACCCCTCCACTTT
CDR3aa: CASSPRTGNSPLHF

d_gene: .
j_gene: TRBJ2-7
v_gene: TRBV11-2
abundance: many
CDR3nt: TGTGCCAGCAGCCCCAATGAGGGGGGGGCCTACGAGCAGTACTTC
CDR3aa: CASSPNEGGAYEQYF

d_gene: TRBD2
j_gene: TRBJ2-2
v_gene: TRBV10-3
abundance: few
CDR3nt: TGTGCCATCAGTGACCCGGGACTAGCGGGAGGGCCTGACACCGGGGAGCTGTTTTTT
CDR3aa: CAISDPGLAGGPDTGELFF

d_gene: TRBD2
j_gene: TRBJ2-1
v_gene: TRBV25-1
abundance: few
CDR3nt: TGTGCCAGCAGTGAATGGGTCGGGGGCGGGAGGCGAGACAATGAGCAGTTCTTC
CDR3aa: CASSEWVGGGRRDNEQFF

d_gene: .
j_gene: TRBJ1-5
v_gene: TRBV28
abundance: many
CDR3nt: TGTGCCAGCAGTAAGAATCAGCCCCAGCATTTT
CDR3aa: CASSKNQPQHF

d_gene: TRBD1
j_gene: TRBJ1-1
v_gene: TRBV12-3/TRBV12-4
abundance: many
CDR3nt: TGTGCCAGTCGCTCAGGGGGGAACACTGAAGCTTTCTTT
CDR3aa: CASRSGGNTEAFF

d_gene: .
j_gene: TRBJ1-5
v_gene: TRBV4-1
abundance: .
CDR3nt: TGCGCCAGCAGCCTTTCACTCCTCCAGCCCCAGCATTTT
CDR3aa: CASSLSLLQPQHF

d_gene: .
j_gene: TRBJ2-1
v_gene: TRBV10-3
abundance: .
CDR3nt: TGTGCCATCAGTGTTCCTAGATCCAACAATGAGCAGTTCTTC
CDR3aa: CAISVPRSNNEQFF

d_gene: .
j_gene: TRBJ1-5
v_gene: TRBV27
abundance: many
CDR3nt: TGTGCCAGCAGTCTGTGGGGTGATCAGCCCCAGCATTTT
CDR3aa: CASSLWGDQPQHF

d_gene: .
j_gene: TRBJ1-1
v_gene: TRBV28
abundance: few
CDR3nt: TGTGCCAGCAGTTTTTTTCGCCTCCCTCCCGGTGGTGGCGCTTTCTTT
CDR3aa: CASSFFRLPPGGGAFF

d_gene: TRBD1
j_gene: TRBJ2-7
v_gene: TRBV7-3
abundance: .
CDR3nt: TGTGCCAGCAGCTTAGATGGGACAGGGGACTTTAGGGAGCAGTACTTC
CDR3aa: CASSLDGTGDFREQYF

d_gene: TRBD1
j_gene: TRBJ2-1
v_gene: TRBV2
abundance: few
CDR3nt: TGTGCCAGCAGTGAGCGGGACAGGGTATACAATGAGCAGTTCTTC
CDR3aa: CASSERDRVYNEQFF

d_gene: .
j_gene: TRBJ2-4
v_gene: TRBV2
abundance: many
CDR3nt: TGTGCCAGCAGCTACCCCGGGTCTAAAAACATTCAGTACTTC
CDR3aa: CASSYPGSKNIQYF